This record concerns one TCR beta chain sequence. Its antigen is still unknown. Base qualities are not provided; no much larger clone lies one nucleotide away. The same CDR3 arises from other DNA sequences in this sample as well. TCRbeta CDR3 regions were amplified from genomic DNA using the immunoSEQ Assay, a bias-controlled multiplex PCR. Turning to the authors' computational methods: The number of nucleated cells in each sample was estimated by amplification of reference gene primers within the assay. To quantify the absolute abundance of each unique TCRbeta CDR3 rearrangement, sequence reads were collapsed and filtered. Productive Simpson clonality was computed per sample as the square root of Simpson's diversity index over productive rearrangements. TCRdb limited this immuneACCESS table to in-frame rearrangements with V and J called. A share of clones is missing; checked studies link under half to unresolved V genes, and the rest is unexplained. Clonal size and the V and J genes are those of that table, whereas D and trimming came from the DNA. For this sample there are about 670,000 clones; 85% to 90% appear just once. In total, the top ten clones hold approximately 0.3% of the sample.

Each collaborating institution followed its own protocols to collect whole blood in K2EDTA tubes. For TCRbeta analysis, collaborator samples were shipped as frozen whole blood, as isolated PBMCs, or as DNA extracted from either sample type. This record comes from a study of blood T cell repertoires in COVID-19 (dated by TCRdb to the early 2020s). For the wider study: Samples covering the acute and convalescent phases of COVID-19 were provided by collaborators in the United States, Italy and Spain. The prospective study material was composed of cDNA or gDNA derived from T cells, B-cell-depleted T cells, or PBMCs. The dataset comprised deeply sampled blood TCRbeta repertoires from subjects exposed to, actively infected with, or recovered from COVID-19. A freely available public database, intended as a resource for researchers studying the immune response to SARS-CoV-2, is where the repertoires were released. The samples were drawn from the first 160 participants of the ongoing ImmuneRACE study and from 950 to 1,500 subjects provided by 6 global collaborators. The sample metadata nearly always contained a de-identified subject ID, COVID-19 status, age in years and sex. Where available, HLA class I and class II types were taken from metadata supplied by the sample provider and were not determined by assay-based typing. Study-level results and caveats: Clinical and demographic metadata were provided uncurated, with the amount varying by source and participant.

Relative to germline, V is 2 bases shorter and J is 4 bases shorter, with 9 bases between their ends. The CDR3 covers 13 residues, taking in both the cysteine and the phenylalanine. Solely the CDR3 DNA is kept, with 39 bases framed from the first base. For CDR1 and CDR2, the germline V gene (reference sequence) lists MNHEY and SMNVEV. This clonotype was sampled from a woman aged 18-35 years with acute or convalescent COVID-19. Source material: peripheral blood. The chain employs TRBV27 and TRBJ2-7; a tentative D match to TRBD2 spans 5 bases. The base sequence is TGTGCCAGCAGTTTAGGGAGATCGTACGAGCAGTACTTC. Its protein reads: CASSLGRSYEQYF.